This section outlines one TCR beta chain sequence together with its context. This sample was included in a study of blood T cell repertoires in COVID-19. Trimming at V came to 5 bases and at J to 7 bases, leaving 8 bases not matched to a gene. The length of the CDR3 is 16 residues. Germline V gives CDR1 SGHTA, CDR2 FQGNSA. Repertoires were generated with immunoSEQ multiplex PCR, while TCRdb's copy carries only in-frame clones and drops some. The table includes 180,000 or so clones, around 88% detected once. The receptor's source is a woman in her 30s with acute or convalescent COVID-19. The chain links TRBV7-2 to TRBJ2-1; TRBD2 matches at 13 bases. Sequenced input: peripheral blood. This CDR3 is CASSPPGTSGKNEQFF. Written as DNA, the CDR3 is TGTGCCAGCAGCCCTCCAGGGACTAGCGGGAAAAATGAGCAGTTCTTC.